This T cell receptor (beta chain) is from a study of CD8+ T cells in alopecia areata. Whole-study results and caveats: Scalp clonality and expanded CD8+ clones among the top 100 showed significant decreases with tofacitinib.

Treatment here: oral pan-JAK inhibitor, 5-10 mg twice daily. Trimming removed 0 bases from V and 5 bases from J; junction bases left unmatched: 10. Germline CDR1 is SQVTM and CDR2 is ANQGSEA. This CDR3 comprises 17 residues. Sequencing relied on a cDNA template that was reverse transcribed from extracted RNA. Produced via immunoSEQ multiplex PCR; TCRdb's table is partial and in-frame only. The data show approximately 190,000 clones, 58% seen once. Details on this clone: Its antigen is not identified.

V gene TRBV29-1 combines with J gene TRBJ2-5; 12 bases align to TRBD1. The sequenced sample was CD4+ T cells sorted from blood, obtained at week 24, from a patient treated with tofacitinib. The clonotype was recovered from a human donor with alopecia areata. The CDR3 sequence is CSVEEGTGGASFETQYF. As DNA, the CDR3 is TGCAGCGTTGAAGAAGGGACAGGGGGCGCAAGTTTCGAGACCCAGTACTTC.